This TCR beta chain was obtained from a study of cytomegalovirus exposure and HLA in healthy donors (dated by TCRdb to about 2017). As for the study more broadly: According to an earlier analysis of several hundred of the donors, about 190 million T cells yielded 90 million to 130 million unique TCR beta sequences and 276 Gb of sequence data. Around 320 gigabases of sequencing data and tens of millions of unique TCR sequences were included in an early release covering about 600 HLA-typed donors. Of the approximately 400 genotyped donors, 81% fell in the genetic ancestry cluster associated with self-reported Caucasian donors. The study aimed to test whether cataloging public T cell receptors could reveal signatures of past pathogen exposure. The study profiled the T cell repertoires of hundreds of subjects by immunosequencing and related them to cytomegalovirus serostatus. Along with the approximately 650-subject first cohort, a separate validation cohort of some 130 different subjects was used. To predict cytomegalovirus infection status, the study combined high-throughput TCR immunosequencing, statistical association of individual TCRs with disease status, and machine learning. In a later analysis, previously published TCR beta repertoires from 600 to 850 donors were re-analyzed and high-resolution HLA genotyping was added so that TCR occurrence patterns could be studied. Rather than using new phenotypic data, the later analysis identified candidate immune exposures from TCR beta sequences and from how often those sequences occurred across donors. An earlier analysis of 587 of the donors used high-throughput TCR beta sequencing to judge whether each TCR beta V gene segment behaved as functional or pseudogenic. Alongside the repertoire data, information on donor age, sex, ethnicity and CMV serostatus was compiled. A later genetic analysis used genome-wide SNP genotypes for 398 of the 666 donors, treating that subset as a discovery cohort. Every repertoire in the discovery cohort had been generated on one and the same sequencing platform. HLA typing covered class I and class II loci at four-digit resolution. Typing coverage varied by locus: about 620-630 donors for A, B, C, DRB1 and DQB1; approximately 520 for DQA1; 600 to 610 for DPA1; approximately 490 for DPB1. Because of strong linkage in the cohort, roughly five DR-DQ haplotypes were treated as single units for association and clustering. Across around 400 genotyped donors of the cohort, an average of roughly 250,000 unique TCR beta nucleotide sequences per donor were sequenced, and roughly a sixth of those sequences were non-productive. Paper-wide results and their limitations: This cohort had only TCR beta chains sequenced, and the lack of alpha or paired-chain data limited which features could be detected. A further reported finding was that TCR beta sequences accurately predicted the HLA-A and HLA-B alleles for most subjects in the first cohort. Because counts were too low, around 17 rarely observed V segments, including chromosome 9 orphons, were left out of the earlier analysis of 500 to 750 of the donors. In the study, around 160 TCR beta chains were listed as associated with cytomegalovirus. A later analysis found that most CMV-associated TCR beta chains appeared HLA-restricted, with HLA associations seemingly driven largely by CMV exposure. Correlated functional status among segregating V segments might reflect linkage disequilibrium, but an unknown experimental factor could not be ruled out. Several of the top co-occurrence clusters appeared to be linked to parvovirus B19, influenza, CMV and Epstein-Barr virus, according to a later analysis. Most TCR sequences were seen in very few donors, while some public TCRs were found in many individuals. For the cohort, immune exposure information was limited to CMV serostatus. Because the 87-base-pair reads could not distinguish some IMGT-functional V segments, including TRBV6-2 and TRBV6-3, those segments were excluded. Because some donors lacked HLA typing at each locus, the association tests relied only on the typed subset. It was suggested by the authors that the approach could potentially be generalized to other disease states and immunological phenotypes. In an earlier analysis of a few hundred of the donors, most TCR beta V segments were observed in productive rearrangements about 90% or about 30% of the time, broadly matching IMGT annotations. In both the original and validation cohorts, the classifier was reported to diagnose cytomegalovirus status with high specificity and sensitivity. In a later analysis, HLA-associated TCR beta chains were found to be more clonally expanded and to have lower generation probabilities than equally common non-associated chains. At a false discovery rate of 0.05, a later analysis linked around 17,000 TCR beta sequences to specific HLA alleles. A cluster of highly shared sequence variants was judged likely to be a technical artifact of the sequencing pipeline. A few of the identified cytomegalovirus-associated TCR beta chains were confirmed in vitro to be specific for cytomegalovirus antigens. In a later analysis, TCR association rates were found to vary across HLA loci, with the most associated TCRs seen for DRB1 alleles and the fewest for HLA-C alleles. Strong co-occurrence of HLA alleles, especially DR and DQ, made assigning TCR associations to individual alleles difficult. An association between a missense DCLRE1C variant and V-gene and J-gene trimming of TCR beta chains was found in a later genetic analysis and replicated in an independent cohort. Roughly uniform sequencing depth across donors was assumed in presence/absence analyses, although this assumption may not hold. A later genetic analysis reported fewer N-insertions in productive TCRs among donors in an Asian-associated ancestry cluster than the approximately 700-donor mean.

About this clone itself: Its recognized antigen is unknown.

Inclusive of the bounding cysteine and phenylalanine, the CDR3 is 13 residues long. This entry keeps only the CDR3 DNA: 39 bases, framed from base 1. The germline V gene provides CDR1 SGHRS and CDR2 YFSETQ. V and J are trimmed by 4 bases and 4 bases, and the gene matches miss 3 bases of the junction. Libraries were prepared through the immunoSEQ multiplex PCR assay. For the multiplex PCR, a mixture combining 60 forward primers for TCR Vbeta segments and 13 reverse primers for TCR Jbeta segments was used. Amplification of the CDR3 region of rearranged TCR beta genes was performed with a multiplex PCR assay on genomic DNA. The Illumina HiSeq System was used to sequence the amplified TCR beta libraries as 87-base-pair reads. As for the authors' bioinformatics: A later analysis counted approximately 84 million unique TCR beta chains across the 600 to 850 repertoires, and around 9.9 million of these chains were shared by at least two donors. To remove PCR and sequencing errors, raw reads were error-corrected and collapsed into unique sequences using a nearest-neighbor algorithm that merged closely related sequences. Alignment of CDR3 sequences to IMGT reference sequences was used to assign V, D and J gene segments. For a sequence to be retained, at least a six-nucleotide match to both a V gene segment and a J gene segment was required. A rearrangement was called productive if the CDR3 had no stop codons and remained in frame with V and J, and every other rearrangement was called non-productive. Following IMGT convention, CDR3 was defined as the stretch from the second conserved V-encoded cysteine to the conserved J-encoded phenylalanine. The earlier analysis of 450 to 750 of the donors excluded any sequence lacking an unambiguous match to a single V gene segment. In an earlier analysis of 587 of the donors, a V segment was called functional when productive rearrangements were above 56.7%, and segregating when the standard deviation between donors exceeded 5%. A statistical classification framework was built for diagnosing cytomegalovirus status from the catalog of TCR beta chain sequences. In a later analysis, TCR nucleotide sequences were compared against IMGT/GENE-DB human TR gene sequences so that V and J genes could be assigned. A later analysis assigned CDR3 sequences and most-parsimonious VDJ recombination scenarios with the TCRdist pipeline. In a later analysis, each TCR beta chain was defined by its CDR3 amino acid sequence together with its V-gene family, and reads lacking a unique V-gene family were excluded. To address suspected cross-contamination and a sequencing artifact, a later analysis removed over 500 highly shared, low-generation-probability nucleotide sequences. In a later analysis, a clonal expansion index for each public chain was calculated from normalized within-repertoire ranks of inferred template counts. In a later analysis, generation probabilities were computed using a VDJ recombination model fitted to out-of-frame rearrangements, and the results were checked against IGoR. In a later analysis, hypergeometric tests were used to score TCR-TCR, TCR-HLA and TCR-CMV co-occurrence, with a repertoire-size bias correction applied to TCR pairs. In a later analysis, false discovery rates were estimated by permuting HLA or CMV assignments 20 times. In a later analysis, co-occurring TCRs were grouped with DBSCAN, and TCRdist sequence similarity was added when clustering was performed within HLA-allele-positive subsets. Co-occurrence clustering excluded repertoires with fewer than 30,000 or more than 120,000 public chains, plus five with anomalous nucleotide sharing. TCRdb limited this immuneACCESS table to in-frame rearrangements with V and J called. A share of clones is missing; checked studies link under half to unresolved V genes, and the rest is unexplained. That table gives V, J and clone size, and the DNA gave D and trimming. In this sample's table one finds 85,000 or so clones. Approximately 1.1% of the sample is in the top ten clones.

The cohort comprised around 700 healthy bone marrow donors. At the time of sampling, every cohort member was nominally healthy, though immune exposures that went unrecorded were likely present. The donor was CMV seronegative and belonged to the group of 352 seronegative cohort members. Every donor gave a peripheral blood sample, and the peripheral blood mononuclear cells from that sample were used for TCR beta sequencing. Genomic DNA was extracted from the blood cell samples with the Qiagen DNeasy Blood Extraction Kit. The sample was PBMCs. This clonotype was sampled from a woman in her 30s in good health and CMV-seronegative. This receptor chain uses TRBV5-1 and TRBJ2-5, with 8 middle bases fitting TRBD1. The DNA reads TGCGCCAGCAGCCCACAGGGGGGAGAGACCCAGTACTTC. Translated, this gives CASSPQGGETQYF.